The 28 T cell receptor beta chains below come from one sample, sequenced in a study of post-analysis software for immune sequencing data. General study findings and limits: TRBV segments more frequent in patients than in controls numbered about 5 and included TRBV5-6, TRBV5-1 and TRBV20-1.

TCR beta libraries were prepared from cDNA with unique molecular identifiers. In TCRdb, the PCR reads were re-called with MiXCR into one record per CDR3 protein. The table has 500,000 to 600,000 distinct CDR3 sequences, roughly 45% seen once. No cognate antigen is known for these TCRs. Sequencing used blood. These receptors were taken from a girl aged 5-17 years with multiple sclerosis.

The chain employs TRBV7-9 and TRBJ2-1, with 7 nucleotides matching TRBD2. The CDR3 length is 16 residues. CDR1 and CDR2 from the germline V gene are SEHNR and FQNEAQ (reference sequence). After removal of 5 bases from V and 3 bases from J, the junction contained 10 bases not matched to a gene. The CDR3: CASSQRTRVDYNEQFF. CDR3 in DNA: TGTGCCAGCAGCCAACGGACTAGGGTAGACTACAATGAGCAGTTCTTC. The full variable domain, in which reference TRBV7-9 and TRBJ2-1 provide the parts outside the CDR3, is DTGVSQNPRHKITKRGQNVTFRCDPISEHNRLYWYRQTLGQGPEFLTYFQNEAQLEKSRLLSDRFSAERPKGSFSTLEIQRTEQGDSAMYLCASSQRTRVDYNEQFFGPGTRLTVL.

This clonotype has more than one count but fewer than ten. The chain uses TRBV12-3 or TRBV12-4 and TRBJ1-2; weak D call: TRBD1 (5 bases). The CDR3 consists of 12 residues. The germline V and J ends were trimmed by 3 bases and 10 bases, with 12 bases remaining between them. In nucleotides, the CDR3 is TGTGCCAGCAGTTTGAATGCGGGGGACTACACCTTC. This sequence encodes CASSLNAGDYTF.

The V gene is TRBV12-3 or TRBV12-4, the J gene TRBJ1-2, with no clear D. This CDR3 region has 14 residues. With 5 bases removed from V and 2 bases from J, the gap between germline ends came to 12 bases. As DNA, the CDR3 is TGTGCCAGCAGTCCCTCTGGCAGGAACTATGGCTACACCTTC. Translating gives CASSPSGRNYGYTF.

This chain links TRBV6-5 with TRBJ1-2; maybe TRBD1 (6 bases). The CDR3 extends over 14 amino acids. The V gene's germline CDR1 is MNHEY and CDR2 SVGAGI. V shed 7 bases and J shed 4 bases, with 16 bases lying between them. The CDR3 protein is CASTSTGLSYGYTF. The CDR3 DNA reads as TGTGCCAGCACAAGCACAGGGTTAAGCTATGGCTACACCTTC.

The chain combines TRBV27 with TRBJ2-7; 8 bases agree with TRBD2. The CDR3 length is 15 residues. The V gene end was trimmed by 5 bases and the J gene end by 4 bases; junction bases not matched to a gene: 10. Germline V gene data show CDR1 as MNHEY and CDR2 as SMNVEV (reference sequence). For the CDR3, the DNA is TGTGCCAGCAGTCCCATCGGCGGGAGGCCTTACGAGCAGTACTTC. It is translated as CASSPIGGRPYEQYF.

The chain carries TRBV12-3 or TRBV12-4 and TRBJ2-4; TRBD1 might be the D (6 bases). The J call could be wrong; TRBJ2-5 is a better fit for the DNA end. The CDR3 totals 15 residues. The DNA for the CDR3 is TGTGCCAGCAGTTTAGGGGGGACACTGGGGGAGACCCAGTACTTC. Translating it yields CASSLGGTLGETQYF.

This rearrangement joins TRBV5-1 to TRBJ2-4, with D maybe TRBD2 (6 bases). Trimming stripped 3 bases from V and 9 bases from J, with 19 bases between. This CDR3 region has 15 residues. Germline assignment: CDR1 SGHRS and CDR2 YFSETQ. The CDR3 sequence is CASSSSGPRTGIQYF. CDR3 bases: TGCGCCAGCAGCTCCAGCGGGCCTCGAACGGGCATTCAGTACTTC.

This chain connects TRBV5-1 to TRBJ2-1; TRBD2 aligns across 9 bases. Germline loops: CDR1 SGHRS, CDR2 YFSETQ. This CDR3 is built from 18 residues. Trimming removed 4 bases from V and 8 bases from J; junction bases left unmatched: 19. The CDR3 DNA sequence: TGCGCCAGCAGCCCCACTACCCTTCTCCGCGGGAGGGCCTATGAGCAGTTCTTC. Its translation is CASSPTTLLRGRAYEQFF.

This clonotype was detected only a few times. The rearrangement joins TRBV12-3 or TRBV12-4 to TRBJ2-3; TRBD1 is a possible D gene (6 bases). The CDR3 spans 14 residues. Trimming stripped 2 bases from V and 5 bases from J, with 11 bases between. The CDR3 region is CASSLQGLGDTQYF. In DNA, the CDR3 is TGTGCCAGCAGTTTACAGGGGCTGGGAGATACGCAGTATTTT.

This chain joins TRBV11-2 and TRBJ1-2, with TRBD1 matching over 7 bases. V gave up 4 bases and J gave up 3 bases; unmatched junction bases: 2. There are 13 residues in the CDR3. The germline V gene encodes CDR1 SGHAT and CDR2 FQNNGV. The CDR3 reads CASSYGTDYGYTF. The CDR3 DNA follows: TGTGCCAGCAGCTACGGGACAGACTATGGCTACACCTTC. The full variable domain, completed using reference TRBV11-2 and TRBJ1-2, is EAGVAQSPRYKIIEKRQSVAFWCNPISGHATLYWYQQILGQGPKLLIQFQNNGVVDDSQLPKDRFSAERLKGVDSTLKIQPAKLEDSAVYLCASSYGTDYGYTFGSGTRLTVV.

The rearrangement uses TRBV10-3 and TRBJ1-5; D is unclear. The CDR3 is made up of 15 amino acids. V was trimmed by 7 bases and J by 9 bases, leaving 22 bases between them. Germline-derived CDR1 and CDR2 are ENHRY and SYGVKD. The CDR3 coding sequence is TGTGCCATCAACTTCCCGGACGGACCTGATCGGCCCCAGCATTTT. This sequence encodes CAINFPDGPDRPQHF.

The V and J genes are TRBV30 and TRBJ2-6; a possible D gene is TRBD2 (6 bases). The CDR3 is 16 amino acids. Germline-derived CDR1 and CDR2 are GTSNPN and SVGIG (reference sequence). Trimming pared 0 bases from V and 0 bases from J, leaving 9 bases between. This chain's CDR3 is CAWSVGLSSGANVLTF. For the CDR3, the DNA is TGTGCCTGGAGTGTGGGACTTTCCTCTGGGGCCAACGTCCTGACTTTC.

There are a few counts of this clonotype. V usage is TRBV19 and J usage is TRBJ2-3; TRBD2 matches at 11 bases. The germline CDR1 and CDR2 sequences are LNHDA and SQIVND (reference sequence). V dropped 8 bases and J dropped 3; count of bases not matched to a gene: 1. The CDR3 is 13 residues long. The CDR3 region is CASLAGGTDTQYF. DNA for the CDR3: TGTGCCAGTCTAGCGGGGGGAACAGATACGCAGTATTTT.

This clonotype was counted only a few times. The chain is built from TRBV14 and TRBJ2-7, with a weak D call TRBD2 (5 bases). This CDR3 has 14 residues. Germline loops: CDR1 SGHDN, CDR2 FVKESK. Trimming removed 4 bases from V and 7 bases from J, with 17 bases in between. This CDR3 is CASSPGSSPGEQYF. The CDR3 region has the DNA TGTGCCAGCAGCCCTGGGTCCTCCCCGGGGGAGCAGTACTTC. The full variable domain, with the rest looked up from reference TRBV14 and TRBJ2-7, is EAGVTQFPSHSVIEKGQTVTLRCDPISGHDNLYWYRRVMGKEIKFLLHFVKESKQDESGMPNNRFLAERTGGTYSTLKVQPAELEDSGVYFCASSPGSSPGEQYFGPGTRLTVT.

As regards this clonotype: The junction departs from germline at one end; a sequencing error may be responsible. The J gene is TRBJ2-7, the V gene TRBV4-1, with TRBD2 as a possible D gene (6 bases). The CDR3 runs to 16 residues. Germline lookup yields CDR1 MGHRA and CDR2 YSYEKL. CDR3 sequence reads: CAGSQVSMVGGNEQYF. The CDR3 coding sequence is TGCGCCGGCAGCCAAGTCAGTATGGTCGGAGGGAACGAGCAGTACTTC.

This clonotype was seen a few times. V usage is TRBV7-3 and J usage is TRBJ2-6; D is ambiguous. Germline assignment: CDR1 SGHTA and CDR2 FQGTGA. With 8 bases removed from V and 0 bases from J, the gap between germline ends came to 14 bases. The CDR3 has 16 amino acids. As DNA, the CDR3 is TGTGCCAGCGGTCAGTTGCCCTCCTCTGGGGCCAACGTCCTGACTTTC. Protein sequence: CASGQLPSSGANVLTF.

The chain uses TRBV29-1 and TRBJ1-3; perhaps TRBD1 as D (5 bases). Germline V lookup: CDR1 SQVTM, CDR2 ANQGSEA. Trimming left V 4 bases short and J 2 bases short, with 15 bases between. The CDR3 totals 15 residues. The CDR3 bases are TGCAGCGTTGTCACCAGGGAAGGGGCTGGAAACACCATATATTTT. Protein: CSVVTREGAGNTIYF.

This clonotype turned up a few times. This sequence joins TRBV12-3 or TRBV12-4 and TRBJ1-5; D is ambiguous. There are 13 residues in the CDR3. Trimming cost V 0 bases and J 4 bases, with 4 bases left between them. The CDR3 spells CASSLAENQPQHF. The CDR3 DNA is TGTGCCAGCAGTTTAGCAGAAAATCAGCCCCAGCATTTT.

The chain has TRBV6-5 and TRBJ2-7; D is unresolved. Germline V gene sequence: CDR1 MNHEY, CDR2 SVGAGI. This CDR3 has 13 residues. V was trimmed by 8 bases and J by 1 base, leaving 12 bases between them. DNA for the CDR3: TGTGCCAGCCAGAGGACGGAATCCTACGAGCAGTACTTC. Translating it yields CASQRTESYEQYF.

A few counts support this clonotype. J is TRBJ2-7 and V is TRBV7-9; perhaps D is TRBD1 or TRBD2 (5 bases each). V was shortened by 5 bases and J by 5 bases, with 10 bases between the two germline ends. The CDR3 is 12 residues long. Germline-derived CDR1 and CDR2 are SEHNR and FQNEAQ (reference sequence). The CDR3, as DNA: TGTGCCAGCAGCGCCCGGGGCGACGAGCAGTACTTC. Its protein product is CASSARGDEQYF.

As concerns this clonotype: This clone may be a read error of a much larger clone one base away. The rearrangement uses TRBV7-2 and TRBJ2-7; D call uncertain. Trimming left V 2 bases short and J 7 bases short, with 18 bases between. Germline CDR1 and CDR2: SGHTA and FQGNSA. This CDR3 is 15 amino acids long. CDR3 region: CASSLPFGFPNEQYF. CDR3 nucleotide sequence: TGTGCCAGCAGCTTACCCTTTGGTTTTCCGAATGAGCAGTACTTC.

Ten or more counts support this clonotype. This sequence joins TRBV12-3 or TRBV12-4 and TRBJ2-7, with D unclear. The CDR3 extends over 12 amino acids. Trimming removed 6 bases from V and 7 bases from J, with 13 bases in between. The CDR3, as DNA: TGTGCCAGCAGGATTACGTTGGGGGAGCAGTACTTC. It yields the protein CASRITLGEQYF.

The V and J genes are TRBV12-3 or TRBV12-4 and TRBJ2-1, with D uncertain. CDR3 length equals 11 residues. The ends were cut back, 5 bases at V and 10 bases at J, with 9 bases in the middle. CDR3 sequence reads: CASSLEWEQFF. As DNA, the CDR3 is TGTGCCAGCAGTCTAGAGTGGGAGCAGTTCTTC.

This clonotype was seen only a few times. The chain links TRBV6-6 to TRBJ2-5, with D possibly TRBD2 on 6 matching bases. Germline CDR1 reads MNHNY; CDR2 reads SVGAGI (reference sequence). V lost 6 bases, J lost 5 bases, and 19 bases lay in between. The CDR3 spans 15 residues. The CDR3 sequence is CASSRTPREIETQYF. DNA for the CDR3: TGTGCCAGCAGCCGGACACCCCGGGAGATTGAGACCCAGTACTTC.

The table lists this clonotype with a few counts. V and J are TRBV12-3 or TRBV12-4 and TRBJ2-1; D is unresolved. Trimming left V 2 bases short and J 8 bases short, with 13 bases between. CDR3 size: 14 residues. Here the CDR3 reads CASSLRDSGDEQFF. The CDR3 nucleotides read TGTGCCAGCAGTTTACGAGACTCTGGCGATGAGCAGTTCTTC.

The chain uses TRBV12-3 or TRBV12-4 and TRBJ1-4; D gene unclear. Between the trimmed V and J ends, which lost 8 bases and 3 bases, there was a span of 13 bases. The CDR3 has 14 amino acids. CDR3 sequence: CASGLWGSNEKLFF. CDR3 coding DNA: TGTGCCAGCGGTCTGTGGGGATCTAATGAAAAACTGTTTTTT.

The chain has TRBV29-1 and TRBJ2-7, with 10 bases fitting TRBD1. V shed 4 bases and J 2 bases; nucleotides not matched to a gene: 5. CDR1 and CDR2 (germline): SQVTM, ANQGSEA. CDR3 length: 14 residues. CDR3 DNA: TGCAGCGTTGGAAGAGGGACAGGGGCCTACGAGCAGTACTTC. It specifies CSVGRGTGAYEQYF.

The gene calls are TRBV11-2 and TRBJ2-5, with a possible D match to TRBD1 (6 bases). There are 15 residues in the CDR3. V was clipped by 5 bases and J by 7 bases, with 20 bases between them. Germline CDR1 SGHAT, CDR2 FQNNGV. The CDR3 DNA reads as TGTGCCAGCAGCCGCGATTGGGACACCTCCGGGACCCAGTACTTC. This translates into CASSRDWDTSGTQYF.